The 17 T cell receptor beta chains below all came from one sample that was sequenced in a study of blood T cells in healthy people across ages. A second PCR, run for about 7 to 12 cycles, used a sample-barcoded 5' primer plus a J-beta primer mix. TCRdb re-called the 5' RACE reads with MiXCR, one entry per CDR3 protein. The sample includes around 690,000 distinct CDR3 sequences, 58% of them seen just once. Specimen: blood. These receptors were collected from a man in his 60s in good health.

The V call is TRBV20-1, the J call TRBJ2-7; the match to TRBD2 covers 7 bases. V gave up 4 bases and J gave up 4 bases; unmatched junction bases: 10. Germline V gives CDR1 DFQATT, CDR2 SNEGSKA (reference sequence). The CDR3 contains 14 residues. In DNA, the CDR3 is TGCAGTGCTACCCAATTGGCCGGGGGGTACGAGCAGTACTTC. Amino acid sequence: CSATQLAGGYEQYF.

The J gene is TRBJ2-4, the V gene TRBV4-1; TRBD2 aligns across 13 bases. This CDR3 region has 19 residues. Unmatched junction bases numbered 16, after V lost 5 bases and J lost 6 bases. The germline gives CDR1 MGHRA, CDR2 YSYEKL. The CDR3 sequence: CASSEVIRLAGGRRNIQYF. The CDR3 DNA reads TGCGCCAGCAGCGAAGTCATCCGACTAGCGGGGGGCAGGAGAAACATTCAGTACTTC.

The V call is TRBV20-1, the J call TRBJ1-1; D not certain. The length of the CDR3 is 14 residues. V was trimmed by 0 bases and J by 2 bases, leaving 10 bases between them. The germline V gene has CDR1 DFQATT and CDR2 SNEGSKA (reference sequence). CDR3 nucleotide sequence: TGCAGTGCTAGAGATCCAAGGAGCAACACTGAAGCTTTCTTT. The encoded protein is CSARDPRSNTEAFF.

The V call is TRBV5-1, the J call TRBJ2-7; D gene ambiguous. CDR1 and CDR2 (germline): SGHRS, YFSETQ. CDR3 length: 13 residues. V gave up 3 bases and J gave up 2 bases, with 9 bases separating them. The CDR3 spells CASSYREAYEQYF. Here the CDR3 DNA reads TGCGCCAGCAGCTACAGAGAAGCCTACGAGCAGTACTTC.

In DNA, the CDR3 is TGCAGTGCTATTGGGACTAGCACTGAGCAGTTCTTC. Translating it yields CSAIGTSTEQFF. The chain carries TRBV20-1 and TRBJ2-1, with 9 nucleotides matching TRBD2. This CDR3 has 12 residues. V gave up 4 bases and J gave up 9 bases; unmatched junction bases: 4. Per the germline V gene, CDR1 is DFQATT and CDR2 is SNEGSKA (reference sequence).

The V call is TRBV7-9, the J call TRBJ2-5; D remains unclear. V was clipped by 2 bases and J by 2 bases, with 9 bases between them. Germline V gene lookup returns CDR1 SEHNR and CDR2 FQNEAQ (reference sequence). The CDR3 contains 14 residues. The CDR3 loop is CASSLLSNQETQYF. The DNA of the CDR3 is TGTGCCAGCAGCTTATTGTCCAATCAAGAGACCCAGTACTTC.

V usage is TRBV29-1 and J usage is TRBJ2-5; D might be TRBD1 (5 bases). Between the trimmed V and J ends, which lost 6 bases and 0 bases, there was a span of 11 bases. The CDR3 has 13 amino acids. Germline V gives CDR1 SQVTM, CDR2 ANQGSEA. This CDR3 is CSVRQPHQETQYF. The CDR3 coding sequence is TGCAGCGTACGACAGCCACACCAAGAGACCCAGTACTTC.

CDR3 coding DNA: TGTGCCAGCAGTTTACAGACTAGCGGGGACCACGAGCAGTACTTC. Translated: CASSLQTSGDHEQYF. This chain joins TRBV27 and TRBJ2-5, with 11 bases fitting TRBD2. The DNA end is a closer match to TRBJ2-7, so the J assignment may be wrong. Germline CDR1 and CDR2: MNHEY and SMNVEV (reference sequence). This CDR3 contains 15 residues.

This chain connects TRBV5-1 to TRBJ1-6; possible D gene TRBD1, 6 bases. Germline V gives CDR1 SGHRS, CDR2 YFSETQ. This CDR3 is 15 amino acids long. V was trimmed by 0 bases and J by 9 bases, leaving 13 bases between them. As DNA, the CDR3 is TGCGCCAGCAGCTTGGAGGGGGACAAGACTTCACCCCTCCACTTT. Amino acid sequence: CASSLEGDKTSPLHF.

J is TRBJ2-5 and V is TRBV15, with 7 bases lining up with TRBD1. The CDR3 extends over 14 amino acids. Trimming cost V 1 base and J 5 bases; bases outside gene matches: 4. Germline CDR1 reads LNHNV; CDR2 reads YYDKDF (reference sequence). CDR3 region: CATSRGQGWETQYF. The CDR3 DNA follows: TGTGCCACCAGCAGAGGACAGGGATGGGAGACCCAGTACTTC.

The chain employs TRBV3-1 and TRBJ2-5; D may be TRBD1 (6 bases). Trimming removed 0 bases at V and 2 bases at J, with 10 bases between. CDR1 and CDR2 from the germline V gene are LGHDT and YNNKEL (reference sequence). The CDR3 spans 15 residues. CDR3 protein: CASSQEDSFQETQYF. CDR3 nucleotides: TGTGCCAGCAGCCAAGAGGACAGCTTTCAAGAGACCCAGTACTTC.

CDR3 amino acids: CASSSLLTRVLGNTF. The CDR3 bases are TGTGCCAGCAGCTCCCTACTGACGAGGGTTTTGGGAAACACCTTC. The V call is TRBV7-2, the J call TRBJ1-2; no clear D gene. CDR1 is SGHTA, CDR2 FQGNSA, per germline. This CDR3 has 15 residues. Trimming stripped 4 bases from V and 12 bases from J, with 24 bases between.

This clonotype appeared a few times. This chain joins TRBV7-9 and TRBJ1-1; TRBD1 matches 8 bases. V shed 5 bases and J 6 bases; nucleotides not matched to a gene: 11. Germline assignment: CDR1 SEHNR and CDR2 FQNEAQ (reference sequence). The CDR3 covers 15 residues. Written as DNA, the CDR3 is TGTGCCAGCAGCCCATTGGGCAGGGGGCAAGCTGAAGCTTTCTTT. Its translation: CASSPLGRGQAEAFF.

This clonotype has just a few counts. The CDR3 loop is CASSFTGESSYEQYF. The CDR3 bases are TGCGCCAGCAGCTTTACAGGCGAGAGCTCCTACGAGCAGTACTTC. V gene TRBV5-1 combines with J gene TRBJ2-7; tentatively, D is TRBD1 (5 bases). Germline V gene sequence: CDR1 SGHRS, CDR2 YFSETQ. This CDR3 contains 15 residues. The V and J ends lost 2 bases and 0 bases respectively, with 12 bases between them.

V and J are TRBV20-1 and TRBJ2-1, with D perhaps TRBD2 (5 bases). The CDR3 runs to 11 residues. V lost 0 bases and J 13 bases, leaving 10 bases between the germline ends. CDR1 and CDR2 from the germline V gene are DFQATT and SNEGSKA (reference sequence). This CDR3 reads CSARDRASQFF. Written as DNA, the CDR3 is TGCAGTGCTAGAGATCGGGCTAGCCAGTTCTTC.

This clonotype was seen once. One junction end disagrees with the germline gene, perhaps due to a read error. The CDR3 nucleotides are TGTGCCAGCAGTCTGTCCGGGCAGTCCCTCTCCTACAATAAGCAGTTCTTC. Its translation: CASSLSGQSLSYNKQFF. This chain links TRBV12-3 or TRBV12-4 with TRBJ2-1; D is undetermined. This CDR3 is built from 17 residues.

The J gene is TRBJ2-1, the V gene TRBV5-1; 10 bases are a match to TRBD1. The V and J ends lost 3 bases and 9 bases, in that order; junction bases with no gene match: 12. Looked up from germline, CDR1 is SGHRS and CDR2 is YFSETQ. The CDR3 totals 16 residues. The CDR3 nucleotides are TGCGCCAGCAGCTGGAACCGGGACAGGGGACGCGGTGAGCAGTTCTTC. It specifies CASSWNRDRGRGEQFF.